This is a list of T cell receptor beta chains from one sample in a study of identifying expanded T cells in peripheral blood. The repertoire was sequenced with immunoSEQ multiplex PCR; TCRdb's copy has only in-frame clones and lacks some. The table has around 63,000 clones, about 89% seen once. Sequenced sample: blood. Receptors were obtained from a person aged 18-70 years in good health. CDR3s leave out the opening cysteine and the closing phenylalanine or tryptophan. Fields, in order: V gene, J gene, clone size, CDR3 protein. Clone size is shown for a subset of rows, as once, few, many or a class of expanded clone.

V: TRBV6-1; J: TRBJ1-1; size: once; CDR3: ASSEIVWTLRGGEAF
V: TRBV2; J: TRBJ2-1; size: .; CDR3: ASSEPREREF
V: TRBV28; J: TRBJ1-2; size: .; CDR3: ASSLKHFYGYT
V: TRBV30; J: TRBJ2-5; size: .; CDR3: AWSSRYGTQY
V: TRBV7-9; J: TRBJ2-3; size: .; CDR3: ASSLPAQGTQY
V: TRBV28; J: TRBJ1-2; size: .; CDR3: ASSLSGRENYGYT
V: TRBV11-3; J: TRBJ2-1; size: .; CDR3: ASSLGGDNEQF
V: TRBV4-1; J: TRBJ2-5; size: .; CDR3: ASSQELGVQY
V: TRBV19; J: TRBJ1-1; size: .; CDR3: ASSTTANTEAF
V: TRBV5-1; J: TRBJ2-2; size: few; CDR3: ASSSTWHINTGELF